Each of the 28 T cell receptor beta chains below was sequenced from the same sample in a study of blood T cell repertoires in COVID-19 (dated by TCRdb to between 2020 and 2021). To prepare the library, the immunoSEQ multiplex PCR assay was applied. Imported from immuneACCESS, the table was reduced by TCRdb to in-frame sequences with V and J called. These copies leave out some clones; in studies compared against another copy, an unresolved V gene accounts for under half, and the cause of the remainder is not known. A total of roughly 390,000 clones appear in this sample, about 85% of them only once. 3.6% of the sample goes to the ten largest clones. Material for sequencing was peripheral blood. The receptors here all came from a young woman with acute or convalescent COVID-19.

The J gene is TRBJ1-4, the V gene TRBV6-2 or TRBV6-3, with 10 bases lining up with TRBD1. From germline, CDR1 is MNHEY and CDR2 SVGEGT. The V and J ends lost 5 bases and 5 bases, in that order; junction bases with no gene match: 5. The CDR3 spans 15 residues. The CDR3 spells CASSDRTGGNEKLFF. The CDR3 coding sequence is TGTGCCAGCAGTGACCGGACAGGGGGGAATGAAAAACTGTTTTTT.

The V gene is TRBV5-1, the J gene TRBJ1-1; D ambiguous. The CDR3 runs 16 residues. The V and J ends lost 0 bases and 0 bases respectively, with 12 bases between them. Germline loops: CDR1 SGHRS, CDR2 YFSETQ. The CDR3 region is CASSLGLEGLNTEAFF. DNA of the CDR3: TGCGCCAGCAGCTTGGGGTTAGAGGGCTTGAACACTGAAGCTTTCTTT.

The table lists this clone with a count of one. This chain uses TRBV12-5 with TRBJ2-7; 13 bases fit TRBD2. Germline loops: CDR1 LGHNT, CDR2 FRNRAP. Germline trimming cut 5 bases from V and 3 bases from J; bases unmatched to any gene: 7. The CDR3 runs 16 residues. CDR3 in amino acids: CASGPTRTSGGYEQYF. Here the CDR3 DNA reads TGTGCTAGTGGTCCAACCCGGACTAGCGGGGGCTACGAGCAGTACTTC.

CDR3 region: CAIAGADTEAFF. The CDR3 DNA sequence: TGTGCCATCGCGGGGGCGGACACTGAAGCTTTCTTT. V gene TRBV10-3 combines with J gene TRBJ1-1; D perhaps matches TRBD1 (6 bases). Germline values: CDR1 ENHRY, CDR2 SYGVKD. This CDR3 contains 12 residues. The V and J ends lost 8 bases and 3 bases respectively, with 10 bases between them.

In DNA, the CDR3 is TGTGCCTGGAACTGGTCGTATAGCAATCAGCCCCAGCATTTT. Translating gives CAWNWSYSNQPQHF. The chain joins TRBV30 to TRBJ1-5; D unclear. Germline assignment: CDR1 GTSNPN and CDR2 SVGIG (reference sequence). This CDR3 region has 14 residues. Deletions cut 4 bases from V and 0 bases from J, with 10 bases between.

This chain links TRBV5-6 with TRBJ1-1, with D tentatively TRBD1 (6 bases). Germline CDR1 SGHDT, CDR2 YYEEEE. The V end was cut by 4 bases, the J end by 4 bases, with 8 bases between. The length of the CDR3 is 12 residues. In nucleotides, the CDR3 is TGTGCCAGCAGCAGGACAGTCACTGAAGCTTTCTTT. Amino acid sequence: CASSRTVTEAFF.

The V gene is TRBV19, the J gene TRBJ1-2; TRBD1 matches at 7 bases. With V trimmed by 11 bases and J by 4 bases, 7 bases remained unmatched. CDR1 LNHDA and CDR2 SQIVND come from the germline V gene (reference sequence). CDR3 size: 12 residues. The CDR3 reads CAGYRGSYGYTF. CDR3 bases: TGTGCCGGGTACAGGGGTTCCTATGGCTACACCTTC.

The CDR3 protein is CASSEYNSDYGYTF. DNA for the CDR3: TGCGCCAGCAGTGAGTACAACAGTGACTATGGCTACACCTTC. The genes are TRBV10-2 and TRBJ1-2; D is unclear. Trimming took 1 base from V and 3 from J, leaving 9 bases between them. CDR1 is WSHSY and CDR2 is SAAADI in the germline V gene. CDR3 length equals 14 residues.

The chain has TRBV5-6 and TRBJ2-5, with 8 nucleotides matching TRBD2. This CDR3 comprises 15 residues. Germline V gene lookup returns CDR1 SGHDT and CDR2 YYEEEE. J was trimmed by 9 bases and V by 3 bases; bases with no gene match: 13. In DNA form, the CDR3 reads TGTGCCAGCAGCTCGGGGGGGGACACCCCCTTAGCCCAGTACTTC. Translated: CASSSGGDTPLAQYF.

The chain's CDR3 is CASSQDSYSNQPQHF. CDR3 bases: TGTGCCAGCAGTCAGGACAGCTATAGCAATCAGCCCCAGCATTTT. This sequence joins TRBV2 and TRBJ1-5, with a possible D match to TRBD1 (6 bases). Trimming stripped 5 bases from V and 0 bases from J, with 11 bases between. The CDR3 has 15 residues. CDR1 and CDR2 from the germline V gene are SNHLY and FYNNEI.

The chain links TRBV5-4 to TRBJ2-2; D might be TRBD2 (6 bases). The germline V gene has CDR1 SGHNT and CDR2 YYREEE (reference sequence). CDR3 size: 14 residues. The V end was cut by 6 bases, the J end by 2 bases, with 11 bases between. This chain's CDR3 is CASNAGTNTGELFF. CDR3 sequence (DNA): TGTGCCAGCAACGCAGGGACTAACACCGGGGAGCTGTTTTTT.

The gene calls are TRBV5-1 and TRBJ1-2; D is unclear. The V and J ends lost 4 bases and 0 bases respectively, with 7 bases between them. The CDR3 covers 13 residues. The germline V gene encodes CDR1 SGHRS and CDR2 YFSETQ. The CDR3 here is CASSDNSNYGYTF. The CDR3 region has the DNA TGCGCCAGCAGCGACAATTCTAACTATGGCTACACCTTC.

This clone has a single count. The V and J genes are TRBV5-6 and TRBJ1-2; 7 bases fit TRBD1. Germline CDR1 is SGHDT and CDR2 is YYEEEE. CDR3 size: 14 residues. Trimming took 4 bases from V and 2 from J; bases not matched to a gene: 5. The CDR3 sequence is CASSVGQVNYGYTF. The CDR3 nucleotides are TGTGCCAGCAGCGTAGGACAGGTCAACTATGGCTACACCTTC.

V usage is TRBV7-3 and J usage is TRBJ2-3; 9 nucleotides agree with TRBD2. The CDR3 has 16 amino acids. Germline CDR1 and CDR2: SGHTA and FQGTGA. J lost 0 bases, V lost 6 bases, and 7 bases had no gene match. The CDR3 bases are TGTGCCAGCAGTTCAGGACTAGCGCCGAGCACAGATACGCAGTATTTT. This translates into CASSSGLAPSTDTQYF.

This chain links TRBV5-1 with TRBJ1-1; 8 bases agree with TRBD1. Unmatched junction bases numbered 4, after V lost 2 bases and J lost 1 base. The CDR3 is 15 residues long. Germline CDR1 SGHRS, CDR2 YFSETQ. This CDR3 reads CASSLPGTGNTEAFF. The CDR3 region has the DNA TGCGCCAGCAGCTTACCCGGGACAGGGAACACTGAAGCTTTCTTT.

This sequence joins TRBV13 and TRBJ2-1; 9 bases are a match to TRBD1. CDR1 and CDR2 (germline): PRHDT, FYEKMQ (reference sequence). The junction had 3 bases not matched to a gene; V was cut back by 0 bases and J by 9 bases. The CDR3 is 14 amino acids. Here the CDR3 reads CASSLGTGGSEQFF. CDR3 bases: TGTGCCAGCAGCTTAGGGACAGGGGGTAGTGAGCAGTTCTTC.

The rearrangement joins TRBV2 to TRBJ1-2, with D possibly being TRBD1 (5 bases). Trimming took 7 bases from V and 8 from J, leaving 20 bases between them. The CDR3 is made up of 14 amino acids. Germline loops: CDR1 SNHLY, CDR2 FYNNEI. The CDR3 DNA reads as TGTGCCAGCACAGGAAGTCGCCAGGGCGGAGGCTACACCTTC. Protein product: CASTGSRQGGGYTF.

There are a few counts of this clone. The V and J genes are TRBV20-1 and TRBJ2-3, with TRBD2 matching 12 bases. The CDR3 has 17 amino acids. CDR1 DFQATT and CDR2 SNEGSKA come from the germline V gene (reference sequence). V was clipped by 3 bases and J by 1 base; unmatched bases: 8. CDR3 protein: CSASGLAGLFGTDTQYF. Written as DNA, the CDR3 is TGCAGTGCTAGTGGACTAGCGGGATTATTTGGCACAGATACGCAGTATTTT.

CDR3 in amino acids: CASSPGTGGYEQYF. As DNA, the CDR3 is TGTGCCAGCAGCCCCGGGACAGGGGGCTACGAGCAGTACTTC. The V gene is TRBV28, the J gene TRBJ2-7, with 11 nucleotides matching TRBD1. Unmatched junction bases numbered 4, after V lost 6 bases and J lost 3 bases. There are 14 residues in the CDR3. From germline, CDR1 is MDHEN and CDR2 SYDVKM.

In the case of this clone: This CDR3 is also generated by other DNA sequences in the sample. This chain joins TRBV5-1 and TRBJ2-1; weak D call: TRBD2 (5 bases). The length of the CDR3 is 16 residues. From germline, CDR1 is SGHRS and CDR2 YFSETQ. V gave up 0 bases and J gave up 0 bases, with 10 bases separating them. Written as DNA, the CDR3 is TGCGCCAGCAGCTTGGTAGGTGGGAGCTCCTACAATGAGCAGTTCTTC. This sequence encodes CASSLVGGSSYNEQFF.

This chain connects TRBV19 to TRBJ1-3; unclear D gene. The CDR3 is 17 amino acids. Germline V gives CDR1 LNHDA, CDR2 SQIVND (reference sequence). The V end was cut by 0 bases, the J end by 0 bases, with 12 bases between. Here the CDR3 reads CASSIELNRSSGNTIYF. CDR3 in DNA: TGTGCCAGTAGTATAGAGTTGAACAGATCCTCTGGAAACACCATATATTTT.

The gene calls are TRBV11-2 and TRBJ2-5; no definite D call. This CDR3 is 14 amino acids long. CDR1 and CDR2 from the germline V gene are SGHAT and FQNNGV. Trimming stripped 4 bases from V and 3 bases from J, with 12 bases between. The CDR3 protein is CASSSELAEETQYF. In DNA form, the CDR3 reads TGTGCCAGCAGCTCCGAGCTGGCGGAAGAGACCCAGTACTTC.

This clone came up a few times. The J gene is TRBJ1-3, the V gene TRBV9; 9 bases map to TRBD1. This CDR3 spans 15 amino acids. The J segment lost 2 bases and the V segment lost 0 bases, leaving 0 bases of the junction unmatched. Germline V gene lookup returns CDR1 SGDLS and CDR2 YYNGEE. The CDR3 is CASSVGDRAGNTIYF. The CDR3 DNA is TGTGCCAGCAGCGTAGGGGACAGGGCTGGAAACACCATATATTTT. Looking up the rest from reference TRBV9 and TRBJ1-3 gives the full variable domain: DSGVTQTPKHLITATGQRVTLRCSPRSGDLSVYWYQQSLDQGLQFLIQYYNGEERAKGNILERFSAQQFPDLHSELNLSSLELGDSALYFCASSVGDRAGNTIYFGEGSWLTVV.

This clone appeared once. The same CDR3 is also encoded by other DNA sequences in this sample. The CDR3 loop is CASSLTGDTEAFF. The CDR3, as DNA: TGTGCCAGCAGCTTAACCGGGGACACTGAAGCTTTCTTT. The chain carries TRBV7-3 and TRBJ1-1; D gene unclear. This CDR3 comprises 13 residues. V was clipped by 0 bases and J by 3 bases, with 5 bases between them. Germline V gene lookup returns CDR1 SGHTA and CDR2 FQGTGA. Combining the CDR3 with reference TRBV7-3 and TRBJ1-1 gives the whole variable domain GAGVSQTPSNKVTEKGKYVELRCDPISGHTALYWYRQSLGQGPEFLIYFQGTGAADDSGLPNDRFFAVRPEGSVSTLKIQRTERGDSAVYLCASSLTGDTEAFFGQGTRLTVV.

J is TRBJ1-1 and V is TRBV7-9; D is perhaps TRBD1 (6 bases). The CDR3 has 12 amino acids. The germline V gene encodes CDR1 SEHNR and CDR2 FQNEAQ (reference sequence). V lost 3 bases and J 11 bases, leaving 13 bases between the germline ends. The CDR3 region is CASSFGTRMAFF. The DNA of the CDR3 is TGTGCCAGCAGCTTTGGGACAAGGATGGCTTTCTTT.

V usage is TRBV21-1 and J usage is TRBJ2-7; the table gives TRBD1 as D, unverified against the DNA. TRBV21-1 is reported as a pseudogene. The CDR3 is 14 amino acids. The CDR3 DNA follows: TGTGCCAGCAGCAAAGAAGACACTCCCTACGAGCAGTACTTC. It translates to CASSKEDTPYEQYF.

This clone was seen a handful of times. The CDR3 region is CASAKGQYSSYNSPLHF. The CDR3, as DNA: TGTGCCAGCGCAAAGGGGCAGTATAGCTCCTATAATTCACCCCTCCACTTT. The chain joins TRBV11-2 to TRBJ1-6, with D tentatively TRBD1 (5 bases). This CDR3 is built from 17 residues. V was clipped by 8 bases and J by 0 bases, with 17 bases between them. The germline CDR1 and CDR2 sequences are SGHAT and FQNNGV.

V usage is TRBV6-5 and J usage is TRBJ1-3; 8 bases map to TRBD1. The V gene's germline CDR1 is MNHEY and CDR2 SVGAGI. V lost 7 bases and J lost 7; bases outside the gene matches: 9. The CDR3 extends over 14 amino acids. The CDR3 DNA follows: TGTGCCAGCAAGCCGGGACAGGAGAGGAACACCATATATTTT. It specifies CASKPGQERNTIYF.